This passage covers 17 T cell receptor beta chains from one sample sequenced in a study of blood T cell repertoires in COVID-19. Some clones are missing from TCRdb's copy, which holds only in-frame ones; the method was immunoSEQ multiplex PCR. The top ten hold 9% to 15% of the sample, which has 200,000 to 250,000 clones, roughly 83% seen once. Sequenced sample: peripheral blood. These receptors originate from a man older than 75 with acute or convalescent COVID-19.

The CDR3 here is CASSSQRGLNSPLHF. The CDR3 DNA follows: TGTGCCAGCAGCTCCCAGAGGGGGCTGAATTCACCCCTCCACTTT. The rearrangement uses TRBV7-6 and TRBJ1-6; 7 nucleotides match TRBD1. Germline CDR1 reads SGHVS; CDR2 reads FNYEAQ. V lost 4 bases, J lost 7 bases, and 7 bases stayed unmatched. The CDR3 sequence is 15 residues long.

For this clone: This specimen includes other DNA sequences encoding the same CDR3. The chain links TRBV18 to TRBJ1-5, with D hard to call. The CDR3 loop spans 15 amino acids. Germline CDR1 is KGHSH and CDR2 is LQKENI. V was clipped by 3 bases and J by 0 bases, with 9 bases between them. The CDR3 region is CASSPGRDSNQPQHF. CDR3 DNA: TGTGCCAGCTCACCTGGGCGGGATAGCAATCAGCCCCAGCATTTT.

V is TRBV5-1 and J is TRBJ2-1; 9 bases line up with TRBD1. The CDR3 loop spans 15 amino acids. Looked up from germline, CDR1 is SGHRS and CDR2 is YFSETQ. The junction had 3 bases not matched to a gene; V was cut back by 4 bases and J by 1 base. The CDR3 region is CASSAGTGSYNEQFF. As DNA, the CDR3 is TGCGCCAGCAGCGCCGGGACAGGGTCCTACAATGAGCAGTTCTTC.

The J gene is TRBJ1-1, the V gene TRBV27; 9 bases align to TRBD1. The CDR3 is 14 amino acids. Germline loops: CDR1 MNHEY, CDR2 SMNVEV (reference sequence). J lost 1 base, V lost 5 bases, and 2 bases had no gene match. CDR3 amino acids: CASSGDRANTEAFF. The CDR3 nucleotides read TGTGCCAGCAGTGGGGACAGGGCGAACACTGAAGCTTTCTTT.

The CDR3 loop is CASSSSRTANYGYTF. DNA for the CDR3: TGCGCCAGCAGCTCCTCAAGGACAGCTAACTATGGCTACACCTTC. V and J are TRBV5-1 and TRBJ1-2, with a weak D call TRBD1 (6 bases). Germline-derived CDR1 and CDR2 are SGHRS and YFSETQ. This CDR3 region has 15 residues. Trimming cost V 3 bases and J 0 bases, with 12 bases left between them.

This chain links TRBV5-1 with TRBJ1-4; TRBD1 aligns across 7 bases. Losses at the gene ends were 7 bases for V and 5 bases for J; bases not matched to a gene: 8. The CDR3 sequence is 14 residues long. CDR1 and CDR2 (germline): SGHRS, YFSETQ. For the CDR3, the DNA is TGCGCCAGCTCCACACAGGGGCCGAATGAAAAACTGTTTTTT. This gives the protein CASSTQGPNEKLFF.

The chain recombines TRBV6-5 with TRBJ1-1; no clear D. V lost 2 bases and J lost 3, with 7 bases in between. This CDR3 region has 13 residues. The germline gives CDR1 MNHEY, CDR2 SVGAGI. The CDR3 region has the DNA TGTGCCAGCAGTTACCGGAGGTACACTGAAGCTTTCTTT. It translates to CASSYRRYTEAFF.

The chain has TRBV29-1 and TRBJ1-2, with 9 bases identical to TRBD1. The V gene end was trimmed by 6 bases and the J gene end by 5 bases; junction bases not matched to a gene: 13. The CDR3 has 15 residues. Germline V gene data show CDR1 as SQVTM and CDR2 as ANQGSEA. The CDR3 DNA follows: TGCAGCGTCGACCCGACAGGGGGAGGTAGATATGGCTACACCTTC. Its translation: CSVDPTGGGRYGYTF.

As for this clone: The same CDR3 can be traced to other DNA sequences in this sample. The gene calls are TRBV5-1 and TRBJ1-6, with D possibly matching TRBD1 (6 bases). Germline lookup yields CDR1 SGHRS and CDR2 YFSETQ. CDR3 length equals 14 residues. The V and J ends lost 0 bases and 7 bases respectively, with 8 bases between them. The CDR3 loop reads CASSLGTDNSPLHF. The CDR3 nucleotides read TGCGCCAGCAGCTTGGGGACAGACAATTCACCCCTCCACTTT.

The chain employs TRBV2 and TRBJ2-7, with D possibly matching TRBD2 (5 bases). Germline CDR1 reads SNHLY; CDR2 reads FYNNEI. The CDR3 is 13 amino acids. Trimming cost V 8 bases and J 0 bases, with 11 bases left between them. The CDR3 DNA sequence: TGTGCCAGCCGGAGGCCCAGCTCCTACGAGCAGTACTTC. It translates to CASRRPSSYEQYF.

V usage is TRBV27 and J usage is TRBJ2-1; 10 nucleotides agree with TRBD2. The germline CDR1 and CDR2 sequences are MNHEY and SMNVEV (reference sequence). V shed 2 bases and J 8 bases; nucleotides not matched to a gene: 12. The CDR3 loop spans 17 amino acids. As DNA, the CDR3 is TGTGCCAGCAGTTTAGAAATAGCGGGAGGAAGGGTAGATGAGCAGTTCTTC. It specifies CASSLEIAGGRVDEQFF.

This clone was seen a single time. This CDR3 reads CASSIGQGNQPQHF. CDR3 bases: TGTGCCAGTAGTATAGGACAGGGCAATCAGCCCCAGCATTTT. The chain recombines TRBV19 with TRBJ1-5; D possibly corresponds to TRBD1 (6 bases). The germline V and J ends were trimmed by 1 base and 2 bases, with 6 bases remaining between them. Germline V CDR1 and CDR2: LNHDA, SQIVND (reference sequence). The CDR3 runs to 14 residues.

The chain links TRBV6-2 or TRBV6-3 to TRBJ1-2; the match to TRBD1 covers 8 bases. From germline, CDR1 is MNHEY and CDR2 SVGEGT. Unmatched junction bases numbered 10, after V lost 4 bases and J lost 6 bases. The CDR3 has 15 residues. The DNA for the CDR3 is TGTGCCAGCAGTTTCCGACGACAGGGGACGAATGGCTACACCTTC. Amino acid sequence: CASSFRRQGTNGYTF.

The chain carries TRBV3-1 (or the pseudogene TRBV3-2) and TRBJ1-2, with 8 bases lining up with TRBD1. The CDR3 covers 14 residues. Unmatched junction bases numbered 8, after V lost 3 bases and J lost 8 bases. Germline-derived CDR1 and CDR2 are LGHDT and YNNKEL (reference sequence). CDR3 DNA: TGTGCCAGCAGCCATTCGGACAGGGAAGGGGGCTACACCTTC. The encoded protein is CASSHSDREGGYTF.

This clone was seen once. The CDR3 is CASSQDPPGGSTDTQYF. CDR3 sequence (DNA): TGTGCCAGCAGCCAAGATCCCCCGGGAGGGTCCACAGATACGCAGTATTTT. The J gene is TRBJ2-3, the V gene TRBV3-1 (or the pseudogene TRBV3-2); 8 bases fit TRBD2. The V and J ends lost 0 bases and 2 bases, in that order; junction bases with no gene match: 7. The germline V gene has CDR1 LGHDT and CDR2 YNNKEL (reference sequence). The CDR3 is made up of 17 amino acids.

This chain joins TRBV19 and TRBJ1-6, with 7 bases matching TRBD1. This CDR3 comprises 13 residues. The germline V gene encodes CDR1 LNHDA and CDR2 SQIVND (reference sequence). V lost 5 bases and J lost 10; bases outside the gene matches: 5. CDR3 residues: CASSDRVGSPLHF. For the CDR3, the DNA is TGTGCCAGTAGTGACAGGGTCGGATCACCCCTCCACTTT. Complete variable domain (other parts from reference TRBV19 and TRBJ1-6): DGGITQSPKYLFRKEGQNVTLSCEQNLNHDAMYWYRQDPGQGLRLIYYSQIVNDFQKGDIAEGYSVSREKKESFPLTVTSAQKNPTAFYLCASSDRVGSPLHFGNGTRLTVT.

V is TRBV24-1 and J is TRBJ1-5, with D possibly TRBD1 on 5 matching bases. Germline V gene lookup returns CDR1 KGHDR and CDR2 SFDVKD. The CDR3 contains 14 residues. V lost 5 bases and J 5 bases, leaving 12 bases between the germline ends. The CDR3 region has the DNA TGTGCCACCAGTGGACTAGGGACCCATCAGCCCCAGCATTTT. The encoded protein is CATSGLGTHQPQHF.